Listed here are 32 T cell receptor beta chains from one sample, sequenced in a study of PD-1 blockade in classical Hodgkin lymphoma (TCRdb year 2020). The library was prepared using the immunoSEQ multiplex PCR assay. The table was pulled from immuneACCESS by TCRdb, which kept in-frame rearrangements only. Such tables lose some clones; where checked, under half of the loss comes from unresolved V genes, and the rest has no known cause. The sample records roughly 60,000 clones, about nine tenths of which are singletons. The ten largest clones add up to approximately 9.9% of the sample. What the time point label conveys for this sample: cycle 1 day 1 (C1D1), immediately before nivolumab initiation. Relapse after autologous stem cell transplantation had occurred in all trial patients, and cohorts A, B and C were distinguished by prior brentuximab vedotin exposure. The sequenced sample was peripheral blood mononuclear cells (PBMCs), obtained at baseline. The receptors originated from a human donor with classical Hodgkin lymphoma.

The rearrangement uses TRBV13 and TRBJ2-5; 10 bases fit TRBD2. CDR1 and CDR2 from the germline V gene are PRHDT and FYEKMQ (reference sequence). The CDR3 extends over 16 amino acids. J was trimmed by 3 bases and V by 1 base; bases with no gene match: 5. Written as DNA, the CDR3 is TGTGCCAGCAGCTTAGCGCTAGCGGGAGTTAAAGAGACCCAGTACTTC. This sequence encodes CASSLALAGVKETQYF.

The chain carries TRBV11-2 and TRBJ2-1; TRBD2 matches at 11 bases. Germline values: CDR1 SGHAT, CDR2 FQNNGV. The CDR3 has 14 amino acids. Trimming at V came to 5 bases and at J to 9 bases, leaving 6 bases not matched to a gene. CDR3: CASSVSGGATEQFF. CDR3 nucleotide sequence: TGTGCCAGCAGCGTTAGCGGGGGGGCCACTGAGCAGTTCTTC.

The chain joins TRBV27 to TRBJ2-1; D could derive from TRBD1 or TRBD2 (6 bases each). The CDR3 length is 16 residues. The V and J ends lost 5 bases and 9 bases respectively, with 23 bases between them. The germline CDR1 and CDR2 sequences are MNHEY and SMNVEV (reference sequence). CDR3 in DNA: TGTGCCAGCAGTCCAGGGGTGACCGGGGGTCTGGTTGAGCAGTTCTTC. This translates into CASSPGVTGGLVEQFF.

The V call is TRBV19, the J call TRBJ2-7; 8 bases align to TRBD1. The V gene end was trimmed by 6 bases and the J gene end by 4 bases; junction bases not matched to a gene: 14. Germline loops: CDR1 LNHDA, CDR2 SQIVND (reference sequence). This CDR3 contains 16 residues. CDR3 nucleotide sequence: TGTGCCAGTAGGACAGGGGACTTCTCAGATTATTACGAGCAGTACTTC. It encodes CASRTGDFSDYYEQYF.

The chain employs TRBV2 and TRBJ2-1; 9 bases agree with TRBD2. The CDR3 has 16 residues. Trimming took 7 bases from V and 8 from J; bases not matched to a gene: 15. Germline V gene sequence: CDR1 SNHLY, CDR2 FYNNEI. The CDR3 coding sequence is TGTGCCAGCACCGTGGCGGGAGGGCCCGGTTTCCATGAGCAGTTCTTC. Encoded protein: CASTVAGGPGFHEQFF.

The genes are TRBV27 and TRBJ2-7; the match to TRBD1 covers 9 bases. CDR1 and CDR2 (germline): MNHEY, SMNVEV (reference sequence). The CDR3 spans 14 residues. V shed 3 bases and J 1 base; nucleotides not matched to a gene: 1. The CDR3: CASSFGTGSYEQYF. The CDR3 DNA sequence: TGTGCCAGCAGTTTCGGGACAGGGTCCTACGAGCAGTACTTC.

Turning to this clone: Sequence at one end of the junction differs from germline and may be a read error. This chain uses TRBV7-7 with TRBJ2-2; D possibly corresponds to TRBD2 (5 bases). Per the germline V gene, CDR1 is SSHAT and CDR2 is FNYEAQ (reference sequence). The CDR3 is 14 amino acids. The CDR3 bases are TGTGCTAGCAGCTTAGCGCGTAACACCGGGGAGCTGTTTTTT. This codes for CASSLARNTGELFF.

The rearrangement uses TRBV2 and TRBJ1-5, with a weak D call TRBD1 (5 bases). Germline assignment: CDR1 SNHLY and CDR2 FYNNEI. V was clipped by 8 bases and J by 0 bases, with 14 bases between them. This CDR3 spans 15 amino acids. The CDR3 region is CASGTQGYSNQPQHF. CDR3 DNA: TGTGCCAGCGGAACCCAGGGATATAGCAATCAGCCCCAGCATTTT.

The V gene is TRBV27, the J gene TRBJ2-1, with a possible D match to TRBD1 (6 bases). This CDR3 contains 16 residues. V dropped 4 bases and J dropped 4 bases, with 17 bases sitting between them. Germline V gives CDR1 MNHEY, CDR2 SMNVEV (reference sequence). The CDR3: CASSSTGVGQYNEQFF. CDR3 bases: TGTGCCAGCAGTTCCACCGGGGTGGGACAATACAATGAGCAGTTCTTC.

The V and J genes are TRBV27 and TRBJ2-2; D unclear. CDR3 length: 13 residues. V lost 0 bases, J lost 4 bases, and 3 bases lay in between. Germline V gene sequence: CDR1 MNHEY, CDR2 SMNVEV (reference sequence). This chain's CDR3 is CASSLSGTGELFF. The CDR3 DNA is TGTGCCAGCAGTTTATCCGGCACCGGGGAGCTGTTTTTT.

This clone showed up just once. This rearrangement joins TRBV28 to TRBJ2-5; D tentatively fits TRBD1 or TRBD2 (5 bases each). With the DNA end fitting TRBJ2-7 better, the J assignment may be wrong. The germline CDR1 and CDR2 sequences are MDHEN and SYDVKM. This CDR3 is 14 amino acids long. This chain's CDR3 is CASSPGSLGHEQYF. The CDR3 DNA follows: TGTGCCAGCAGCCCGGGATCACTGGGACACGAGCAGTACTTC.

CDR3 in DNA: TGTGCCAGCTCACTAACAATTTTGGAGACCCAGTACTTC. Its protein is CASSLTILETQYF. V gene TRBV18 combines with J gene TRBJ2-5; no reliable D call. The length of the CDR3 is 13 residues. Germline lookup yields CDR1 KGHSH and CDR2 LQKENI. Trimming stripped 4 bases from V and 5 bases from J, with 11 bases between.

The chain has TRBV10-3 and TRBJ2-5; D is undetermined. This CDR3 has 14 residues. Trimming shortened V by 3 bases and J by 7 bases, and 15 bases separated the two germline ends. The germline gives CDR1 ENHRY, CDR2 SYGVKD. The CDR3 DNA sequence: TGTGCCATCAGTGATGAGAGAAACCCGGGGACCCAGTACTTC. Its translation: CAISDERNPGTQYF.

This clone was detected only a few times. This sequence joins TRBV5-1 and TRBJ2-2; D gene ambiguous. CDR3 size: 11 residues. Trimming took 5 bases from V and 7 from J, leaving 6 bases between them. CDR1 is SGHRS and CDR2 is YFSETQ in the germline V gene. As DNA, the CDR3 is TGCGCCAGCAGTGTTGGCGGGGAGCTGTTTTTT. As protein: CASSVGGELFF. Full variable domain (outside the CDR3, taken from reference TRBV5-1 and TRBJ2-2): KAGVTQTPRYLIKTRGQQVTLSCSPISGHRSVSWYQQTPGQGLQFLFEYFSETQRNKGNFPGRFSGRQFSNSRSEMNVSTLELGDSALYLCASSVGGELFFGEGSRLTVL.

This clone was detected only a few times. This chain joins TRBV30 and TRBJ1-1, with a tentative D call TRBD1 (5 bases). The germline V and J ends were trimmed by 0 bases and 4 bases, with 9 bases remaining between them. The CDR3 covers 13 residues. Germline V gene sequence: CDR1 GTSNPN, CDR2 SVGIG (reference sequence). The CDR3 reads CAWSVGGRTEAFF. The CDR3 nucleotides read TGTGCCTGGAGTGTGGGGGGACGCACTGAAGCTTTCTTT.

The CDR3: CASSLVPGTGGNIQYF. The DNA of the CDR3 is TGCGCCAGCAGCTTGGTTCCCGGGACAGGGGGAAACATTCAGTACTTC. This chain joins TRBV5-1 and TRBJ2-4; 11 bases are a match to TRBD1. This CDR3 region has 16 residues. CDR1 and CDR2 from the germline V gene are SGHRS and YFSETQ. V was pared by 0 bases and J by 6 bases, with 5 bases of the junction left unmatched.

V is TRBV11-2 and J is TRBJ2-7, with D possibly TRBD2 on 5 matching bases. V lost 1 base and J 1 base, leaving 11 bases between the germline ends. The germline V gene encodes CDR1 SGHAT and CDR2 FQNNGV. The CDR3 is 15 residues long. For the CDR3, the DNA is TGTGCCAGCAGCTTAGGAGGGCTCCCTTCCTACGAGCAGTACTTC. Protein product: CASSLGGLPSYEQYF. Variable domain in full (rest from reference TRBV11-2 and TRBJ2-7): EAGVAQSPRYKIIEKRQSVAFWCNPISGHATLYWYQQILGQGPKLLIQFQNNGVVDDSQLPKDRFSAERLKGVDSTLKIQPAKLEDSAVYLCASSLGGLPSYEQYFGPGTRLTVT.

The gene calls are TRBV4-1 and TRBJ1-2, with a possible D match to TRBD1 (5 bases). Germline assignment: CDR1 MGHRA and CDR2 YSYEKL. Trimming took 0 bases from V and 7 from J, leaving 24 bases between them. This CDR3 comprises 18 residues. DNA for the CDR3: TGCGCCAGCAGCCAAGATCATGGGGCAACCTATAACTTTGGTGGCTACACCTTC. It codes for CASSQDHGATYNFGGYTF.

The V and J genes are TRBV28 and TRBJ2-1; D not certain. Germline-derived CDR1 and CDR2 are MDHEN and SYDVKM. V shed 4 bases and J shed 6 bases, with 10 bases lying between them. The CDR3 has 13 residues. The CDR3 DNA reads as TGTGCCAGCAGTTCAGACTGGGCCAATGAGCAGTTCTTC. This gives the protein CASSSDWANEQFF.

This sequence joins TRBV10-3 and TRBJ2-2, with 7 bases matching TRBD2. V gave up 8 bases and J gave up 3 bases; unmatched junction bases: 6. The CDR3 consists of 14 residues. The germline CDR1 and CDR2 sequences are ENHRY and SYGVKD. CDR3: CAIFGGGDTGELFF. The CDR3, as DNA: TGTGCCATCTTCGGCGGGGGTGACACCGGGGAGCTGTTTTTT.

The J gene is TRBJ2-7, the V gene TRBV28, with D tentatively TRBD1 (5 bases). CDR1 is MDHEN, CDR2 SYDVKM, per germline. V was pared by 3 bases and J by 2 bases, with 20 bases between. The CDR3 totals 17 residues. CDR3 residues: CASSFYVGQGATYEQYF. As DNA, the CDR3 is TGTGCCAGCAGTTTCTATGTGGGCCAGGGTGCCACCTACGAGCAGTACTTC.

The chain employs TRBV28 and TRBJ1-3, with TRBD1 matching over 8 bases. V shed 6 bases and J 3 bases; nucleotides not matched to a gene: 4. Germline CDR1 MDHEN, CDR2 SYDVKM. The CDR3 is 14 amino acids. The CDR3 DNA follows: TGTGCCAGCAGACAGGGGGTATTTGGAAACACCATATATTTT. It codes for CASRQGVFGNTIYF.

The gene calls are TRBV29-1 and TRBJ2-5, with 10 bases identical to TRBD1. The CDR3 has 13 amino acids. After removal of 6 bases from V and 7 bases from J, the junction contained 8 bases not matched to a gene. Germline loops: CDR1 SQVTM, CDR2 ANQGSEA. The CDR3, as DNA: TGCAGCGTCGGGACAGGGGCGGTGGGGACCCAGTACTTC. Its protein product is CSVGTGAVGTQYF.

The rearrangement links TRBV11-2 to TRBJ2-3, with D unclear. V was pared by 0 bases and J by 2 bases, with 12 bases between. The CDR3 spans 16 residues. Germline V gene data show CDR1 as SGHAT and CDR2 as FQNNGV. As DNA, the CDR3 is TGTGCCAGCAGCTTAGATCCAGGCAGTTTCACAGATACGCAGTATTTT. Protein product: CASSLDPGSFTDTQYF.

This chain connects TRBV27 to TRBJ2-3; possible D gene TRBD2, 6 bases. Trimming took 5 bases from V and 2 from J, leaving 17 bases between them. The CDR3 is made up of 16 amino acids. Per the germline V gene, CDR1 is MNHEY and CDR2 is SMNVEV (reference sequence). As DNA, the CDR3 is TGTGCCAGCAGTGCCGGGTACGGAGGGATCACAGATACGCAGTATTTT. It yields the protein CASSAGYGGITDTQYF.

This chain uses TRBV10-3 with TRBJ1-2; D is possibly TRBD1 (5 bases). CDR3 length: 14 amino acids. Looked up from germline, CDR1 is ENHRY and CDR2 is SYGVKD. V lost 4 bases to trimming and J lost 3 bases, with 12 bases between them. The chain's CDR3 is CAISGGRVDYGYTF. The CDR3 DNA reads as TGTGCCATCAGTGGAGGCAGGGTGGACTATGGCTACACCTTC.

This clone appeared a few times. V gene TRBV7-9 combines with J gene TRBJ1-2; 9 nucleotides match TRBD1. CDR3 size: 14 residues. Germline V lookup: CDR1 SEHNR, CDR2 FQNEAQ (reference sequence). V was pared by 6 bases and J by 3 bases, with 5 bases of the junction left unmatched. CDR3 loop: CASREGQGDYGYTF. CDR3 DNA: TGTGCCAGCAGGGAGGGACAGGGAGACTATGGCTACACCTTC. Variable domain in full (rest from reference TRBV7-9 and TRBJ1-2): DTGVSQNPRHKITKRGQNVTFRCDPISEHNRLYWYRQTLGQGPEFLTYFQNEAQLEKSRLLSDRFSAERPKGSFSTLEIQRTEQGDSAMYLCASREGQGDYGYTFGSGTRLTVV.

The rearrangement joins TRBV5-1 to TRBJ2-5; D is uncertain. Germline V lookup: CDR1 SGHRS, CDR2 YFSETQ. CDR3 length: 13 amino acids. V was cut by 4 bases and J by 1 base, with 8 bases left in between. The CDR3 here is CASSGRLQETQYF. CDR3 DNA: TGCGCCAGCAGCGGCAGGCTCCAAGAGACCCAGTACTTC.

This chain uses TRBV27 with TRBJ2-3; TRBD2 matches 10 bases. Germline CDR1 is MNHEY and CDR2 is SMNVEV (reference sequence). CDR3 size: 19 residues. V dropped 7 bases and J dropped 6; count of bases not matched to a gene: 22. CDR3 nucleotide sequence: TGTGCCAGCACCCAGGTTAAGTCTCTTCGGCTAGCGGGAGTTGATACGCAGTATTTT. It yields the protein CASTQVKSLRLAGVDTQYF.

The rearrangement links TRBV5-1 to TRBJ1-4; 8 bases line up with TRBD1. The CDR3 totals 15 residues. Germline trimming cut 3 bases from V and 5 bases from J; bases unmatched to any gene: 6. Germline loops: CDR1 SGHRS, CDR2 YFSETQ. The CDR3 nucleotides read TGCGCCAGCAGCTCGGACAGGGCCCAAAATGAAAAACTGTTTTTT. Protein: CASSSDRAQNEKLFF.

For this clone: Sequence at one end of the junction differs from germline and may be a read error. This specimen includes other DNA sequences encoding the same CDR3. This chain joins TRBV7-7 and TRBJ2-1; the match to TRBD2 covers 8 bases. There are 15 residues in the CDR3. Germline CDR1 is SSHAT and CDR2 is FNYEAQ (reference sequence). CDR3 in amino acids: CASSLSGVSYNEQFF. CDR3 in DNA: TGTGCTAGCAGCCTTAGCGGGGTTTCCTACAATGAGCAGTTCTTC. Complete variable domain (other parts from reference TRBV7-7 and TRBJ2-1): GAGVSQSPRYKVTKRGQDVTLRCDPISSHATLYWYQQALGQGPEFLTYFNYEAQPDKSGLPSDRFSAERPEGSISTLTIQRTEQRDSAMYRCASSLSGVSYNEQFFGPGTRLTVL.

This chain uses TRBV6-5 with TRBJ2-5; perhaps TRBD2 as D (7 bases). Between the trimmed V and J ends, which lost 0 bases and 5 bases, there was a span of 13 bases. CDR3 length: 15 amino acids. Germline CDR1 MNHEY, CDR2 SVGAGI. CDR3 DNA: TGTGCCAGCAGTTACTCGAACGAGGGGGGGGAGACCCAGTACTTC. Translated, it gives CASSYSNEGGETQYF.